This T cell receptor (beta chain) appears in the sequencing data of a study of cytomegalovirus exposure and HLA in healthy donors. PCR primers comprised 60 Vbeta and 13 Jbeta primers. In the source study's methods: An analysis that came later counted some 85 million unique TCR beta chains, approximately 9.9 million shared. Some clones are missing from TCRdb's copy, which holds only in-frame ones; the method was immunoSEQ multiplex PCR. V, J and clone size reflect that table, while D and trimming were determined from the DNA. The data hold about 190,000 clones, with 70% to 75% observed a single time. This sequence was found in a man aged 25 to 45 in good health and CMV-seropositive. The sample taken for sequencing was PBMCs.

DNA of the CDR3: TGTGCCATCAGTAAAGACCGGGACCCGGAGGGCTATGGCTACACCTTC. It yields the protein CAISKDRDPEGYGYTF. The V call is TRBV10-3, the J call TRBJ1-2; D is perhaps TRBD1 (5 bases). Trimming pared 5 bases from V and 4 bases from J, leaving 20 bases between. The CDR3 runs to 16 residues. Per germline, CDR1 ENHRY and CDR2 SYGVKD.